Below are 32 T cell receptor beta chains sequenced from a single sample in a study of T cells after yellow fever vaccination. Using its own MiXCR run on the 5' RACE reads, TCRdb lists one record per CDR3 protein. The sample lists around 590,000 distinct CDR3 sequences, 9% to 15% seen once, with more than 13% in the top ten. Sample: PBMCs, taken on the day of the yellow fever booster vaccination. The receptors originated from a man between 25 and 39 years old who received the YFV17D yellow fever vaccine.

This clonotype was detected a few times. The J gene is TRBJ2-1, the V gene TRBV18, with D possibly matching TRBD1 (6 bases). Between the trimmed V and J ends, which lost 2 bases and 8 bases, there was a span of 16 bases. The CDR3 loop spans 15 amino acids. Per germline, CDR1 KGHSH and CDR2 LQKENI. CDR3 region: CASSPNRVSTYEQFF. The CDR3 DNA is TGTGCCAGCTCACCAAACAGGGTTTCGACATATGAGCAGTTCTTC.

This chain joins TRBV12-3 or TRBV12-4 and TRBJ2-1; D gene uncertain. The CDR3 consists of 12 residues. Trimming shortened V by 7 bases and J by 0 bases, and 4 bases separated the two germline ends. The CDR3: CASTSSYNEQFF. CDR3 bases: TGTGCCAGCACATCCTCCTACAATGAGCAGTTCTTC.

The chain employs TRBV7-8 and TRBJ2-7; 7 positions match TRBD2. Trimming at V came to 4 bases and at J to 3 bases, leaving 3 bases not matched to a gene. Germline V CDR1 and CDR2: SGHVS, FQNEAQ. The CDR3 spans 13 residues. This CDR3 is CASSSGGFYEQYF. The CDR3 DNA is TGTGCCAGCAGCTCGGGGGGTTTCTACGAGCAGTACTTC. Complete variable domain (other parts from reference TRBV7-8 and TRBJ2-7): GAGVSQSPRYKVAKRGQDVALRCDPISGHVSLFWYQQALGQGPEFLTYFQNEAQLDKSGLPSDRFFAERPEGSVSTLKIQRTQQEDSAVYLCASSSGGFYEQYFGPGTRLTVT.

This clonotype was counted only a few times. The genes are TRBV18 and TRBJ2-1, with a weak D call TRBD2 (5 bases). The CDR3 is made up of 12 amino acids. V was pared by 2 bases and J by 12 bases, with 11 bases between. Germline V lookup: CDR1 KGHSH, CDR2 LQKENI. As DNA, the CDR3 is TGTGCCAGCTCACCAGAGGGCCTGGGGCAGTTCTTC. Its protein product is CASSPEGLGQFF.

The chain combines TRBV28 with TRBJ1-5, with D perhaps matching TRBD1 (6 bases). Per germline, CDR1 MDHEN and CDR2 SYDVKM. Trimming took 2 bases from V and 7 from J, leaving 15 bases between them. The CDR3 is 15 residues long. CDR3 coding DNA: TGTGCCAGCAGTTTACTCCGGGGGGCAGGGCAGCCCCAGCATTTT. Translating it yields CASSLLRGAGQPQHF.

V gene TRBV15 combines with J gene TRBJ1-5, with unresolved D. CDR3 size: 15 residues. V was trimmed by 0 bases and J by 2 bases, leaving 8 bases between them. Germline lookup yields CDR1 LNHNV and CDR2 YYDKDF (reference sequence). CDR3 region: CATSRDGGRNQPQHF. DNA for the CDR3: TGTGCCACCAGCAGAGATGGCGGGCGCAATCAGCCCCAGCATTTT. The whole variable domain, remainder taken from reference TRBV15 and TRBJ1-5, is DAMVIQNPRYQVTQFGKPVTLSCSQTLNHNVMYWYQQKSSQAPKLLFHYYDKDFNNEADTPDNFQSRRPNTSFCFLDIRSPGLGDTAMYLCATSRDGGRNQPQHFGDGTRLSIL.

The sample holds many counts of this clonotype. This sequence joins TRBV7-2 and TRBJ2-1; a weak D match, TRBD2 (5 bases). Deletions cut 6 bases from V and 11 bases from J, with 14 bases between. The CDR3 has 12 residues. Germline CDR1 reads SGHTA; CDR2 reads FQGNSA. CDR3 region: CASSAPEAKQFF. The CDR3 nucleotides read TGTGCCAGCAGTGCCCCGGAGGCGAAGCAGTTCTTC.

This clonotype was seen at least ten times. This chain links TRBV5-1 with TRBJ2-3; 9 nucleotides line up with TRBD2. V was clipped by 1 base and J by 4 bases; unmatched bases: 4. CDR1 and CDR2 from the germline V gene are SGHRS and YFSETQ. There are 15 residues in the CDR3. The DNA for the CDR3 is TGCGCCAGCAGCTTGAGGTCTAGCGGGGCAGATACGCAGTATTTT. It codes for CASSLRSSGADTQYF.

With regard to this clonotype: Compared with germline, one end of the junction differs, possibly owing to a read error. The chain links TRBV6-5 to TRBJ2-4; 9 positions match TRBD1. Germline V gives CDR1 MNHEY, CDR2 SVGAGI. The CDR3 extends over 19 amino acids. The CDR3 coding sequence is TGTGCCAGCAGTTACCACCGAACAGGGGGCGGGAAAGGCAAAAACATTCAGGACTTC. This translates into CASSYHRTGGGKGKNIQDF.

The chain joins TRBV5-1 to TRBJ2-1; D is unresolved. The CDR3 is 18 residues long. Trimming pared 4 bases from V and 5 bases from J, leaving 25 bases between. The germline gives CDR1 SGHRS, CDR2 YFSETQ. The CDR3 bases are TGCGCCAGCAGCCCTACATATGGAGCAACCAGTATGCACAATGAGCAGTTCTTC. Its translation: CASSPTYGATSMHNEQFF.

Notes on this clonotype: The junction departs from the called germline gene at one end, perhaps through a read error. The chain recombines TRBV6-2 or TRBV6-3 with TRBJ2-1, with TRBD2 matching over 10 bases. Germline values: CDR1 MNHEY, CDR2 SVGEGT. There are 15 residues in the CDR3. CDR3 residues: CASSLAGAGLNKQFF. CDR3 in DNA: TGTGCCAGCAGCCTAGCGGGAGCGGGGCTCAATAAGCAGTTCTTC.

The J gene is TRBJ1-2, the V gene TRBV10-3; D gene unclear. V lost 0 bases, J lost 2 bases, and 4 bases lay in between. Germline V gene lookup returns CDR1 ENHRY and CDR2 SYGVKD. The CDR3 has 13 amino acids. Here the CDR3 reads CAISESGNYGYTF. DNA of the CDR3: TGTGCCATCAGTGAGTCCGGCAACTATGGCTACACCTTC.

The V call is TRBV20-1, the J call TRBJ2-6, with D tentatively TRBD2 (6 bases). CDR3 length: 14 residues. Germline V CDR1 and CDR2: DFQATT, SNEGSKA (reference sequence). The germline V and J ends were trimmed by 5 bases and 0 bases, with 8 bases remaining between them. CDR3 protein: CSAEGGSGANVLTF. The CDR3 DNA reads TGCAGTGCTGAGGGAGGCTCTGGGGCCAACGTCCTGACTTTC.

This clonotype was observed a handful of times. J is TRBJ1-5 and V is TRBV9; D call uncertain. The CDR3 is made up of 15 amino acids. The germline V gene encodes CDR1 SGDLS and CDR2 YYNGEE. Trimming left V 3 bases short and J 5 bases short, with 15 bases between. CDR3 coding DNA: TGTGCCAGCAGCGCGGCGGACGGCCGCCATCAGCCCCAGCATTTT. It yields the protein CASSAADGRHQPQHF.

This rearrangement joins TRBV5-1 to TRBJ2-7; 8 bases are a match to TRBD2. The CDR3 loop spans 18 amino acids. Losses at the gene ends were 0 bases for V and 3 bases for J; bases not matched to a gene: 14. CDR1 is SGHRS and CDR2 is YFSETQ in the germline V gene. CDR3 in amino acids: CASSLDGRPQRENYEQYF. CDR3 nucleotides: TGCGCCAGCAGCTTGGACGGGCGGCCCCAGCGGGAGAACTACGAGCAGTACTTC.

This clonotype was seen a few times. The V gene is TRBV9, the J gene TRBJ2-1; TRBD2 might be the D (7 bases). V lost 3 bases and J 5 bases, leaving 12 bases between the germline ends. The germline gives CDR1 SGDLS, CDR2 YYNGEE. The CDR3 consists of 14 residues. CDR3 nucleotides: TGTGCCAGCAGCGAGGGGGGGATAAACAATGAGCAGTTCTTC. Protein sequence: CASSEGGINNEQFF.

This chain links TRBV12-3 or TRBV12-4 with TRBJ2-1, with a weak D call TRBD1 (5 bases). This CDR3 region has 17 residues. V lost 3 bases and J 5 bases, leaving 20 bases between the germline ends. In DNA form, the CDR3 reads TGTGCCAGCAGTTTTCGCCTCGGATTGGGGCCACACAATGAGCAGTTCTTC. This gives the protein CASSFRLGLGPHNEQFF.

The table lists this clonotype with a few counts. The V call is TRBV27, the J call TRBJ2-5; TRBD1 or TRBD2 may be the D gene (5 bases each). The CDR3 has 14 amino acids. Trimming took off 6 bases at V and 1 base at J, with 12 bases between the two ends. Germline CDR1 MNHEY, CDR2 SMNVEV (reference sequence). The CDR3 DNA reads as TGTGCCAGCAGGACGGGACGGCCCCAAGAGACCCAGTACTTC. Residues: CASRTGRPQETQYF.

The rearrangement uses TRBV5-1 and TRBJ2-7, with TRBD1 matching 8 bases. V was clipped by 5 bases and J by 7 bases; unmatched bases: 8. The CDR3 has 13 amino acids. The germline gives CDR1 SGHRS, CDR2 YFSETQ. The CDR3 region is CASSRTGSEEQYF. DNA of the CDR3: TGCGCCAGCAGTCGGACAGGGTCTGAAGAGCAGTACTTC.

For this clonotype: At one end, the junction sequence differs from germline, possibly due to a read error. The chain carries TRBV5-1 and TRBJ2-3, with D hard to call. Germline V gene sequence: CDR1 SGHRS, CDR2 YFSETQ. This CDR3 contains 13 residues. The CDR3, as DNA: TGCGCCTGCAGCTTGATACCAGAAGATACGCAGTATTTT. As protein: CACSLIPEDTQYF.

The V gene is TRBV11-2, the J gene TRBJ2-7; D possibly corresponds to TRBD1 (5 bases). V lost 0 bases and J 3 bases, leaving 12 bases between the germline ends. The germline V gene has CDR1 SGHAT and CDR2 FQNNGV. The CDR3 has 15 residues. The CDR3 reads CASSLDRPGHYEQYF. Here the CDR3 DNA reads TGTGCCAGCAGCTTAGATCGGCCAGGGCACTACGAGCAGTACTTC. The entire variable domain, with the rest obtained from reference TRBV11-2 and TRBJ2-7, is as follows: EAGVAQSPRYKIIEKRQSVAFWCNPISGHATLYWYQQILGQGPKLLIQFQNNGVVDDSQLPKDRFSAERLKGVDSTLKIQPAKLEDSAVYLCASSLDRPGHYEQYFGPGTRLTVT.

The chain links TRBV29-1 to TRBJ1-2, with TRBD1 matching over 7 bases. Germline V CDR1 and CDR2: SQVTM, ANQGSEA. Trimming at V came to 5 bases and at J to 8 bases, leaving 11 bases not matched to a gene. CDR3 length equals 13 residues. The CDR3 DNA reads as TGCAGCGTTACTTCAGGGGGGGTGTTGGGCTACACCTTC. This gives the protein CSVTSGGVLGYTF. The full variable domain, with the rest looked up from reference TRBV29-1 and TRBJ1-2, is SAVISQKPSRDICQRGTSLTIQCQVDSQVTMMFWYRQQPGQSLTLIATANQGSEATYESGFVIDKFPISRPNLTFSTLTVSNMSPEDSSIYLCSVTSGGVLGYTFGSGTRLTVV.

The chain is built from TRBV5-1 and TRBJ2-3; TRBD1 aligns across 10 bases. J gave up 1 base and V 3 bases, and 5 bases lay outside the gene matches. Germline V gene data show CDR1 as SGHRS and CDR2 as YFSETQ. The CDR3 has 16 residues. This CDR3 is CASSSTGTGGTDTQYF. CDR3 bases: TGCGCCAGCAGCTCGACCGGGACAGGGGGCACAGATACGCAGTATTTT.

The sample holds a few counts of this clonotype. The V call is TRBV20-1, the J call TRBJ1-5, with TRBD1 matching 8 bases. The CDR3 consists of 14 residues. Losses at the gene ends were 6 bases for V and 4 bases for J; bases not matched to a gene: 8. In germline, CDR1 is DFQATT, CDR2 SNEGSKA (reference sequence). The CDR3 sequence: CSALNRGRNQPQHF. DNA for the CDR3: TGCAGTGCACTAAACAGGGGGAGGAATCAGCCCCAGCATTTT.

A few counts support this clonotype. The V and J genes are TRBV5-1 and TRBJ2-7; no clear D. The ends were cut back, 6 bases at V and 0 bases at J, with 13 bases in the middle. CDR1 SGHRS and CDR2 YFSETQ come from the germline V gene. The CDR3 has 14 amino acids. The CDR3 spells CASTPPGLSYEQYF. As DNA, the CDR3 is TGCGCCAGCACCCCCCCCGGCCTCTCCTACGAGCAGTACTTC. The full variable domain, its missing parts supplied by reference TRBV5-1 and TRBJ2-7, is KAGVTQTPRYLIKTRGQQVTLSCSPISGHRSVSWYQQTPGQGLQFLFEYFSETQRNKGNFPGRFSGRQFSNSRSEMNVSTLELGDSALYLCASTPPGLSYEQYFGPGTRLTVT.

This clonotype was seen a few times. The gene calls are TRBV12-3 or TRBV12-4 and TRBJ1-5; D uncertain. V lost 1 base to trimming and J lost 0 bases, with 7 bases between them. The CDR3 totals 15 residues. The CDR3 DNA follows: TGTGCCAGCAGTTTAGAGGGAATTAGCAATCAGCCCCAGCATTTT. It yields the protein CASSLEGISNQPQHF.

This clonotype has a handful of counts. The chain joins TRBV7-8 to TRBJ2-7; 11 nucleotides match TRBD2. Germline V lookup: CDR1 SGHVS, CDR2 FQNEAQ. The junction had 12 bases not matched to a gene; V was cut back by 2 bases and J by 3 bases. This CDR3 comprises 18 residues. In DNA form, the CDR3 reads TGTGCCAGCAGCTTACTTATTTCTGGCGGGACTAGCGGCTACGAGCAGTACTTC. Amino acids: CASSLLISGGTSGYEQYF.

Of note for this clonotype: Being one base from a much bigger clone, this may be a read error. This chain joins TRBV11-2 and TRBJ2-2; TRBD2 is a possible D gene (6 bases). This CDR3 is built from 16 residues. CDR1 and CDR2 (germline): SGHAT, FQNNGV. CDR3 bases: TGTGCCAGCAGCAGAGCCCCCGGGAGTAGAACCGGGGAGCTGGTTTTT. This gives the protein CASSRAPGSRTGELVF.

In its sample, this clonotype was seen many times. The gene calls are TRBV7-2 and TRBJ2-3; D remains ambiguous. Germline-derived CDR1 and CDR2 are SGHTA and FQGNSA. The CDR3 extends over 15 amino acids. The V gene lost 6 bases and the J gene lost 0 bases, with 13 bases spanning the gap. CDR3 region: CASSRDPTSTDTQYF. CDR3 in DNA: TGTGCCAGCAGTCGCGACCCCACTAGCACAGATACGCAGTATTTT.

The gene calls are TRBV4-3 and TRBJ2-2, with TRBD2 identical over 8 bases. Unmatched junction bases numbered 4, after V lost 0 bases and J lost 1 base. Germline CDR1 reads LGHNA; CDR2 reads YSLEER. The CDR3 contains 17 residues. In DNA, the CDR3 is TGCGCCAGCAGCCAAGAAGCGGGAGCCTTGAACACCGGGGAGCTGTTTTTT. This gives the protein CASSQEAGALNTGELFF.

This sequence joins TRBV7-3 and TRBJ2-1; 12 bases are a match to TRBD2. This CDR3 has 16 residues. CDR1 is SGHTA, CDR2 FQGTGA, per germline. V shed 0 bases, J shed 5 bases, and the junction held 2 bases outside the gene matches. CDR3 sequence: CASSLTGLAGNNEQFF. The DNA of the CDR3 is TGTGCCAGCAGCTTAACGGGACTAGCGGGCAACAATGAGCAGTTCTTC.

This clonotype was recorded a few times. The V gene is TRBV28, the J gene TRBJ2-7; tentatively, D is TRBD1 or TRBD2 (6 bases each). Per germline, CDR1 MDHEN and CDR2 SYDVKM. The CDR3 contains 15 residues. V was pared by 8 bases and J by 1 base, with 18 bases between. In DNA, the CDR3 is TGTGCCAGCGGCCCGGGGGCCGAGAATTCCTACGAGCAGTACTTC. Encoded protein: CASGPGAENSYEQYF.